The rows below give T cell receptor beta chains drawn from one sample of a study of blood T cell repertoires in COVID-19. Data came from immunoSEQ multiplex PCR; TCRdb stores just in-frame clones and leaves some out. The repertoire consists of just over 650,000 clones, with more than 80% occurring once and the leading ten covering 0.2% to 0.3%. Sample: peripheral blood. The origin of the receptors is a woman younger than 35 with acute or convalescent COVID-19. The CDR3 runs from the conserved cysteine through the conserved F or W. The D gene is left open where the match is weak. Clone size is not always given. Where it is, it says once, few, many or a class for expanded clones.

J | V | size | D | length | DNA | CDR3
TRBJ1-5 | TRBV2 | . | TRBD1 | 15 | TGTGCCAGCAACAGGGACAGCTTTAGCAATCAGCCCCAGCATTTT | CASNRDSFSNQPQHF
TRBJ1-1 | TRBV18 | . | . | 14 | TGTGCCAGCTCACTGTCAGCGGGGAACACTGAAGCTTTCTTT | CASSLSAGNTEAFF
TRBJ1-1 | TRBV11-3 | . | TRBD1 | 16 | TGTGCCAGCAGCCCGCGCCGGACAGGGGGCCCCACTGAAGCTTTCTTT | CASSPRRTGGPTEAFF
TRBJ1-2 | TRBV6-4 | once | TRBD1 | 14 | TGTGCCAGCAGTGGCCCAGGGGGCCCCTATGGCTACACCTTC | CASSGPGGPYGYTF
TRBJ2-4 | TRBV29-1 | . | . | 13 | TGCAGCGTTGAAGGGGGGCTGGGAAACATTCAGTACTTC | CSVEGGLGNIQYF
TRBJ1-1 | TRBV10-3 | . | . | 15 | TGTGCCATCAGTGACTCAGACAGGTTGACCACTGAAGCTTTCTTT | CAISDSDRLTTEAFF
TRBJ1-1 | TRBV11-2 | few | . | 15 | TGTGCCAGCAGACAGACGTCGGACAGTTTCACTGAAGCTTTCTTT | CASRQTSDSFTEAFF
TRBJ1-2 | TRBV28 | once | . | 13 | TGTGCCAGCAGTTTTTCGGGGATGGATGGCTACACCTTC | CASSFSGMDGYTF
TRBJ1-1 | TRBV6-4 | once | . | 13 | TGTGCCAGCAGAGAACAGATGAACACTGAAGCTTTCTTT | CASREQMNTEAFF
TRBJ1-3 | TRBV4-1 | . | TRBD1 | 16 | TGCGCCAGCAGCCAAGATAAGGGACAGCCAGTCCACACCATATATTTT | CASSQDKGQPVHTIYF
TRBJ1-1 | TRBV6-2/TRBV6-3 | . | TRBD1 | 13 | TGTGCCAGCAGTAGGGGGCGAAACACTGAAGCTTTCTTT | CASSRGRNTEAFF
TRBJ2-1 | TRBV5-6 | . | TRBD2 | 12 | TGTGCCAGCTTTAGGCTAGCGGGGGCCGAGTTCTTC | CASFRLAGAEFF
TRBJ2-5 | TRBV27 | . | . | 14 | TGTGCCAGCAGTCCCCGGGGGGCCCCAGAGACCCAGTACTTC | CASSPRGAPETQYF
TRBJ1-6 | TRBV6-6 | . | . | 15 | TGTGCCAGCAGTTTCCTCATCGGGGAGAATTCACCCCTCCACTTT | CASSFLIGENSPLHF
TRBJ1-5 | TRBV6-1 | . | . | 15 | TGTGCCAGCAGTGAACTCGGACAGCCTAATCAGCCCCAGCATTTT | CASSELGQPNQPQHF
TRBJ1-6 | TRBV2 | . | . | 12 | TGTGCCAGCAGTGACTCTCTTCTTCCTCTCCACTTT | CASSDSLLPLHF
TRBJ2-7 | TRBV29-1 | . | . | 15 | TGCAGCGTTGGGGTGGAGACAGCCAGCTCCTACGAGCAGTACTTC | CSVGVETASSYEQYF